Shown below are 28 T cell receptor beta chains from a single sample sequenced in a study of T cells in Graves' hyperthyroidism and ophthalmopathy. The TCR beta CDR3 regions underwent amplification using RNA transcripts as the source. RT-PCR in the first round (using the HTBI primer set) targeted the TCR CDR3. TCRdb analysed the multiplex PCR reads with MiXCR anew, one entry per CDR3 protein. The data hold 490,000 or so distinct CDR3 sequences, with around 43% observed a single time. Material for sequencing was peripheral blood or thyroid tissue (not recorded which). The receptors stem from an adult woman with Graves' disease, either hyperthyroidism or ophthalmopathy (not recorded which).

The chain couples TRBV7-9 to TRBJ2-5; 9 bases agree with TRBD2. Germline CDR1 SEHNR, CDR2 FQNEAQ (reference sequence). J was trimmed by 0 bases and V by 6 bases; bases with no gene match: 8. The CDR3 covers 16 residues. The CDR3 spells CASRIGTSQYQETQYF. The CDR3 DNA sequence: TGTGCCAGCAGGATAGGGACTAGCCAGTACCAAGAGACCCAGTACTTC.

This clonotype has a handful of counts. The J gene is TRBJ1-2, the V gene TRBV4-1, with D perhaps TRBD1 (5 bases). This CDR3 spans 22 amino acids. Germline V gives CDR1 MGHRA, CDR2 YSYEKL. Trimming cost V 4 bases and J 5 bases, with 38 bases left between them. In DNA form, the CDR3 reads TGCGCCAGCAGCCCCTCCTGGCCGGGGGAGGGGCAGGGAGGAGGGCGAAAATATGGCTACACCTTC. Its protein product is CASSPSWPGEGQGGGRKYGYTF.

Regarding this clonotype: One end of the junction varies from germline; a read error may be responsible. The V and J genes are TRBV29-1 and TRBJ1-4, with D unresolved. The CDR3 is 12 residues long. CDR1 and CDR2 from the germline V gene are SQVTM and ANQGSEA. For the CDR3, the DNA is TGCAGCGTTGAAGGGGGAGACGAAAACCTGTTTTTT. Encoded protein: CSVEGGDENLFF.

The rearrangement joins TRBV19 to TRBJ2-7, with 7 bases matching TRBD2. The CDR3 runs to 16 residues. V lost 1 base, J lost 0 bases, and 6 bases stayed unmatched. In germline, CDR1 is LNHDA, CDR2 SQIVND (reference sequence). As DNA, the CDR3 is TGTGCCAGTAGTATAGGGAGCGGGACCAGCTCCTACGAGCAGTACTTC. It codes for CASSIGSGTSSYEQYF.

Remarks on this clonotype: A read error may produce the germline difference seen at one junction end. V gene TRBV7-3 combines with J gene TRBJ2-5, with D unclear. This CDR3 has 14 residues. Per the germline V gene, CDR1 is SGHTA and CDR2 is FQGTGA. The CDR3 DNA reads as TGCGCCAGCAGCCAAGAACACGGTTCGGAGACCCAGTACTTC. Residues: CASSQEHGSETQYF.

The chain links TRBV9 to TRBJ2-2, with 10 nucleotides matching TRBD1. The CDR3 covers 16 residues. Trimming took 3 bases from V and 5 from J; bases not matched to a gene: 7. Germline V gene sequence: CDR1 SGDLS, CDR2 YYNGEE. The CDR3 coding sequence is TGTGCCAGCAGCGCCCGGGACAGGGGAGTAACCGGGGAGCTGTTTTTT. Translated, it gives CASSARDRGVTGELFF. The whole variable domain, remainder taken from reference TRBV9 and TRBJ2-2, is DSGVTQTPKHLITATGQRVTLRCSPRSGDLSVYWYQQSLDQGLQFLIQYYNGEERAKGNILERFSAQQFPDLHSELNLSSLELGDSALYFCASSARDRGVTGELFFGEGSRLTVL.

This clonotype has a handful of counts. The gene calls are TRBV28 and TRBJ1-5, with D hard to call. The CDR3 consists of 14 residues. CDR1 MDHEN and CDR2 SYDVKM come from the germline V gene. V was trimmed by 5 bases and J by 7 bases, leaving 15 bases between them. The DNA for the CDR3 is TGTGCCAGCAGTCTCGCAGGTATGGGCCAGCCCCAGCATTTT. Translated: CASSLAGMGQPQHF. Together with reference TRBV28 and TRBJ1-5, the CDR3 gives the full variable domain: DVKVTQSSRYLVKRTGEKVFLECVQDMDHENMFWYRQDPGLGLRLIYFSYDVKMKEKGDIPEGYSVSREKKERFSLILESASTNQTSMYLCASSLAGMGQPQHFGDGTRLSIL.

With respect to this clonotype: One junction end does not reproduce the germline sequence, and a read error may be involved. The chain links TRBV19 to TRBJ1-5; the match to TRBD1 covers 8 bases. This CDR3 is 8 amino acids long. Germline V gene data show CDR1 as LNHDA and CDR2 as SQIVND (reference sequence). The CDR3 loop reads CASKDRDF. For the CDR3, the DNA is TGTGCCAGTAAGGACAGGGATTTT. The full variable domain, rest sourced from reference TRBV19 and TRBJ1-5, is DGGITQSPKYLFRKEGQNVTLSCEQNLNHDAMYWYRQDPGQGLRLIYYSQIVNDFQKGDIAEGYSVSREKKESFPLTVTSAQKNPTAFYLCASKDRDFGDGTRLSIL.

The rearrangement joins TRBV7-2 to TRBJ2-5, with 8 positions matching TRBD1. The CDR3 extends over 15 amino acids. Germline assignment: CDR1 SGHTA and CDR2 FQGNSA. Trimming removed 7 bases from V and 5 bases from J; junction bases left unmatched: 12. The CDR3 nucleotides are TGTGCCAGCACCCCGAGGGCAGGGGGCTTGGAGACCCAGTACTTC. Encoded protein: CASTPRAGGLETQYF.

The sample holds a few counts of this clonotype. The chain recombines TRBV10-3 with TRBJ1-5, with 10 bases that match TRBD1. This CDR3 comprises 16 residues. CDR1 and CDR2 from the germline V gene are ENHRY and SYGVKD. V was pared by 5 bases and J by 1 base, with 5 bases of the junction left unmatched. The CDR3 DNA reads TGTGCCATCAGTTCCCGGGACAGGGGAAGCAATCAGCCCCAGCATTTT. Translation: CAISSRDRGSNQPQHF.

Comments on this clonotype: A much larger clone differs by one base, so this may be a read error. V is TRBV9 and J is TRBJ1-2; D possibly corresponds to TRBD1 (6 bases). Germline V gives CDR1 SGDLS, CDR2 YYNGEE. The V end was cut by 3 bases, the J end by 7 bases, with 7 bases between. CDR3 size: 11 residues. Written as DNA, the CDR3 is TGTGCCAGCAGCGACAGGGCTGGCTACACCTTC. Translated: CASSDRAGYTF.

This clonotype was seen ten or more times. The CDR3 DNA follows: TGCAGCGGGGCCGCGGTAACTGAAGCTTTCTTT. Amino acid sequence: CSGAAVTEAFF. The chain uses TRBV29-1 and TRBJ1-1; the D is unclear. The germline gives CDR1 SQVTM, CDR2 ANQGSEA. Trimming stripped 7 bases from V and 5 bases from J, with 11 bases between. The CDR3 sequence is 11 residues long.

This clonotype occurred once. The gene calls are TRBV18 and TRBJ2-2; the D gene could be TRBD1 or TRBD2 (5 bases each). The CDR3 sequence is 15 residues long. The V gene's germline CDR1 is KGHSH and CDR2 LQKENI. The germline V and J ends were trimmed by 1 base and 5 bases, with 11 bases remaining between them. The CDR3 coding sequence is TGTGCCAGCTCACCACTTGAGGGGCCAACCGGGGAGCTGTTTTTT. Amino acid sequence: CASSPLEGPTGELFF.

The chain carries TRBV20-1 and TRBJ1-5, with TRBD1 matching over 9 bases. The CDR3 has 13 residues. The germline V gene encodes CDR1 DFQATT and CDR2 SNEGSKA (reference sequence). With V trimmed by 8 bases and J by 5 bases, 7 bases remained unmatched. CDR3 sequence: CSSSRTGDQPQHF. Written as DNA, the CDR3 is TGCAGTTCGTCCCGGACAGGGGATCAGCCCCAGCATTTT.

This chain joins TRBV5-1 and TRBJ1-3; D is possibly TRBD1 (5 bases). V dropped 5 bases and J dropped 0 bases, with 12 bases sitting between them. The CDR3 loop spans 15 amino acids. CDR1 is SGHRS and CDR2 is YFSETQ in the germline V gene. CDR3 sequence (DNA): TGCGCCAGCAGGGGACTGCCAGACTCTGGAAACACCATATATTTT. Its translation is CASRGLPDSGNTIYF.

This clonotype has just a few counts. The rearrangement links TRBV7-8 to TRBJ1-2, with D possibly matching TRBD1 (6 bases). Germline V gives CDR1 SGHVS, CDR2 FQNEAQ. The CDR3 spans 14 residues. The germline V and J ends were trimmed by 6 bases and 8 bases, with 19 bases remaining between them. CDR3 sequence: CASSLIRGVGGYTF. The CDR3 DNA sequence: TGTGCCAGCAGTTTAATAAGGGGGGTTGGAGGCTACACCTTC.

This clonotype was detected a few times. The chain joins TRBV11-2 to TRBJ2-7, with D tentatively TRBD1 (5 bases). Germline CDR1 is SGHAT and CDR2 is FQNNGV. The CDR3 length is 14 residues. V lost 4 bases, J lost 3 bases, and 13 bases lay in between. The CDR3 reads CASSSLRGDYEQYF. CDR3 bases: TGTGCCAGCAGCTCGTTAAGGGGCGACTACGAGCAGTACTTC. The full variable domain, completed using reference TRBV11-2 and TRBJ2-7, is EAGVAQSPRYKIIEKRQSVAFWCNPISGHATLYWYQQILGQGPKLLIQFQNNGVVDDSQLPKDRFSAERLKGVDSTLKIQPAKLEDSAVYLCASSSLRGDYEQYFGPGTRLTVT.

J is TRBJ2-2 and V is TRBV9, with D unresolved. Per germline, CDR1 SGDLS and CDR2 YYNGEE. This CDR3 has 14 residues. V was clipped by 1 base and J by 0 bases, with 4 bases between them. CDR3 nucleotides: TGTGCCAGCAGCGTATATACGAACACCGGGGAGCTGTTTTTT. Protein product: CASSVYTNTGELFF.

Here the CDR3 reads CATGKRKGYEQYF. DNA for the CDR3: TGTGCCACCGGCAAACGAAAGGGCTACGAGCAGTACTTC. This sequence joins TRBV15 and TRBJ2-7; D gene ambiguous. CDR3 size: 13 residues. V lost 8 bases and J 3 bases, leaving 14 bases between the germline ends. Germline V gene data show CDR1 as LNHNV and CDR2 as YYDKDF (reference sequence).

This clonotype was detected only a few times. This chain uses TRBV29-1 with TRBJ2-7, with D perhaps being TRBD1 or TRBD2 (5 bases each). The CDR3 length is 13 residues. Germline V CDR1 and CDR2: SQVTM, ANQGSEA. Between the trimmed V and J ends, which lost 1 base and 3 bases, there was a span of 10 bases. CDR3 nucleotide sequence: TGCAGCGTTGAAGGGGGGTCCCTCTACGAGCAGTACTTC. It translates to CSVEGGSLYEQYF.

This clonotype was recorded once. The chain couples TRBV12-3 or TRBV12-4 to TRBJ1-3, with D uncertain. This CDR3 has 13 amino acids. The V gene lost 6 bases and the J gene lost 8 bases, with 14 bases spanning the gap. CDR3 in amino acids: CASSRFNGDTIYF. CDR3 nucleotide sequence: TGTGCCAGCAGCCGGTTTAACGGAGACACCATATATTTT.

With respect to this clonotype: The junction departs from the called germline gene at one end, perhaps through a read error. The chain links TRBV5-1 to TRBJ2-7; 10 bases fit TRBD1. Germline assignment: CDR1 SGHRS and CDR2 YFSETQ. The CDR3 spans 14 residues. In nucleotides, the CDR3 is TGCGCCAGCACCAATCCACGGGACAGGGGTGAGCAATACTTC. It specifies CASTNPRDRGEQYF.

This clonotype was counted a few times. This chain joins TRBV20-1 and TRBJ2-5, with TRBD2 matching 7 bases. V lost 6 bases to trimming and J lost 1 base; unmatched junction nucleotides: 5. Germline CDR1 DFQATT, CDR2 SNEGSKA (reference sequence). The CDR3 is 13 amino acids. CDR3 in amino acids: CSASTGGQETQYF. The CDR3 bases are TGCAGTGCATCGACGGGAGGCCAAGAGACCCAGTACTTC.

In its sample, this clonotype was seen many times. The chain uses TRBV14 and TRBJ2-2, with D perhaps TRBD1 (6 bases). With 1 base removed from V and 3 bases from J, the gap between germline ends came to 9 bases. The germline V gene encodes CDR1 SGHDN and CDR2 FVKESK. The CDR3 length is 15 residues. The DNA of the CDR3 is TGTGCCAGCAGCCAAGGACAGGCCTACACCGGGGAGCTGTTTTTT. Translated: CASSQGQAYTGELFF.

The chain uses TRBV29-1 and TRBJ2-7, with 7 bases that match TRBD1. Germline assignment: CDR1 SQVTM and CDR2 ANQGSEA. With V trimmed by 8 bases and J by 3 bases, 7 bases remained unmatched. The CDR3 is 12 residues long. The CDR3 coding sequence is TGCAGCACTAAACAGGGGATCTACGAGCAGTACTTC. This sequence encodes CSTKQGIYEQYF.

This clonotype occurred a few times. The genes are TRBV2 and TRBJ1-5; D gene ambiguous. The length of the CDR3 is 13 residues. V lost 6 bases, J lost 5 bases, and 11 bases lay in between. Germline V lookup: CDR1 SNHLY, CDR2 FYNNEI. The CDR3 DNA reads TGTGCCAGCAGGGTGGACGGAGATCAGCCCCAGCATTTT. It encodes CASRVDGDQPQHF.

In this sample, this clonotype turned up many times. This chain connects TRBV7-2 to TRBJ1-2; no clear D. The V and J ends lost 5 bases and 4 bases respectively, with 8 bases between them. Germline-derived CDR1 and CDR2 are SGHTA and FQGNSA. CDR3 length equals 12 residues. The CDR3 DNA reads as TGTGCCAGCAGCCCAGGTCTCTATGGCTACACCTTC. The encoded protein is CASSPGLYGYTF.

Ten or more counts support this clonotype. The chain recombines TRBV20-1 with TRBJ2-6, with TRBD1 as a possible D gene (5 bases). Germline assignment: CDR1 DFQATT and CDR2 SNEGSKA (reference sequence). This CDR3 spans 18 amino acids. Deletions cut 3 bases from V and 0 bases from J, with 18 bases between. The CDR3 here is CSASFRQRENSGANVLTF. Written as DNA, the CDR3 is TGCAGTGCTAGTTTTCGACAGAGAGAGAACTCTGGGGCCAACGTCCTGACTTTC.